This T cell receptor beta chain was found in a study of shared T cell receptors in the human thymus. Trimming took 2 bases from V and 1 from J, leaving 9 bases between them. The CDR3 is made up of 15 amino acids. Germline CDR1 and CDR2: SGHTS and YDEGEE. TCRdb keeps only in-frame clones here, not all; method: immunoSEQ multiplex PCR. The table has approximately 760,000 clones, around 85% seen once; the top ten hold around 0.0099%. This same sample was also part of a study on human thymus T cells.

This TCR came from a girl under two years old with a congenital heart defect. The material sequenced was thymocytes. The V gene is TRBV5-8, the J gene TRBJ2-2; maybe TRBD1 (5 bases). This CDR3 reads CASSFRDENTGELFF. The CDR3 DNA is TGTGCCAGCAGCTTCAGGGATGAGAACACCGGGGAGCTGTTTTTT.